This entry describes one T cell receptor (beta chain). Assay used: immunoSEQ multiplex PCR; TCRdb lists only in-frame clones, some missing. The repertoire holds roughly 350,000 clones, with about 90% as singletons. These data belong to a study of blood T cell repertoires in COVID-19. About the research overall: There were acute and convalescent COVID-19 samples, and they came from the United States, Italy and Spain. T cells, B-cell-depleted T cells, or PBMCs supplied cDNA or gDNA.

The V gene's germline CDR1 is SGHTA and CDR2 FQGNSA. The CDR3 covers 18 residues. The V and J ends lost 5 bases and 0 bases, in that order; junction bases with no gene match: 9. What was sequenced was peripheral blood. This receptor was obtained from a woman younger than 35 who had recovered from COVID-19. The chain has TRBV7-2 and TRBJ2-1; TRBD2 agrees at 11 bases. The CDR3 nucleotides read TGTGCCAGCAGCAAAACTAGCGGGAGCCCAGACTCCTACAATGAGCAGTTCTTC. Translation: CASSKTSGSPDSYNEQFF. The full variable domain, completed using reference TRBV7-2 and TRBJ2-1, is GAGVSQSPSNKVTEKGKDVELRCDPISGHTALYWYRQSLGQGLEFLIYFQGNSAPDKSGLPSDRFSAERTGGSVSTLTIQRTQQEDSAVYLCASSKTSGSPDSYNEQFFGPGTRLTVL.